This T cell receptor (beta chain) emerged from a study of cytomegalovirus exposure and HLA in healthy donors. Deletions cut 0 bases from V and 7 bases from J, with 12 bases between. The CDR3 totals 15 residues. Germline CDR1 LNHNV, CDR2 YYDKDF (reference sequence). Primers included in the PCR were 60 Vbeta and 13 Jbeta primers. TCRdb's table, derived via immunoSEQ multiplex PCR, lists solely in-frame clones and lacks some. The repertoire includes about 130,000 clones, about 8.5% of them detected once, and 4.5% to 6% sits in the top ten. There are a few counts of this clone. The antigen is unknown. Broader study findings: Most subjects had HLA-A and HLA-B alleles reportedly predicted accurately by TCR beta sequences.

The clonotype was recovered from a man in his forties in good health and CMV-seronegative. Source material: PBMCs. This chain links TRBV15 with TRBJ1-4, with D maybe TRBD1 (5 bases). The CDR3 spells CATSRDSGSGEKLFF. The CDR3 DNA is TGTGCCACCAGCAGAGATTCAGGGTCCGGTGAAAAACTGTTTTTT.